This T cell receptor (beta chain) was identified during a study of response to subunit inactivated influenza vaccine. Broader study findings: The authors proposed limited new T cell recruitment per seasonal influenza vaccination.

TCRdb called the RT-PCR reads again in MiXCR, with one record for every CDR3 protein. Of about 520,000 distinct CDR3 sequences listed, less than 30% were seen once; the top ten hold 1.5% to 2%. Trimming took 1 base from V and 9 from J; bases not matched to a gene: 9. Germline CDR1 SGDLS, CDR2 YYNGEE. The CDR3 covers 15 residues. This clonotype came up many times. The antigen is unknown. V usage is TRBV9 and J usage is TRBJ2-1, with 8 bases matching TRBD2. The sequenced sample was CD4+ T cells sorted from PBMCs, obtained 5 to 6 days after vaccination. The receptor comes from a man aged 45-65 years who received an inactivated influenza vaccine. In nucleotides, the CDR3 is TGTGCCAGCAGCGTAACCAGCGGGAGTGATGGTGAGCAGTTCTTC. Protein product: CASSVTSGSDGEQFF.